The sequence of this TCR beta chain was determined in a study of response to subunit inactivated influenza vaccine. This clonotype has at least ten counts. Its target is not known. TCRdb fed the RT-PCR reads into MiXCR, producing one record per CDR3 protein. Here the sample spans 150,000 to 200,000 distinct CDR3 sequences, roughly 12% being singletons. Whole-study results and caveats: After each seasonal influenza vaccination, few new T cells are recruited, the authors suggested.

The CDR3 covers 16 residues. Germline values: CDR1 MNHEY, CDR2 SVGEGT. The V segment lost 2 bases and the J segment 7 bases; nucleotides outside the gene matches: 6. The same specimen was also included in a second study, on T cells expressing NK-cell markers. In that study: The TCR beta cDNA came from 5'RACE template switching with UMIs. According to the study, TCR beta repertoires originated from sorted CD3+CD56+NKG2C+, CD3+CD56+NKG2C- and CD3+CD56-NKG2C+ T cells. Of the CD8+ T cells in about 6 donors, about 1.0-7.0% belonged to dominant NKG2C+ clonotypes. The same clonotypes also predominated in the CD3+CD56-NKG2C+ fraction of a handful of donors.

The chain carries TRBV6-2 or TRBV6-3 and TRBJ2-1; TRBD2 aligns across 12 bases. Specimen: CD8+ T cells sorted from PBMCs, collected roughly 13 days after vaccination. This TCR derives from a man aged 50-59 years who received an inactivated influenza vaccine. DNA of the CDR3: TGTGCCAGCAGTTACGATTCACTAGCGGGGGGAAATGAGCAGTTCTTC. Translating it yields CASSYDSLAGGNEQFF.